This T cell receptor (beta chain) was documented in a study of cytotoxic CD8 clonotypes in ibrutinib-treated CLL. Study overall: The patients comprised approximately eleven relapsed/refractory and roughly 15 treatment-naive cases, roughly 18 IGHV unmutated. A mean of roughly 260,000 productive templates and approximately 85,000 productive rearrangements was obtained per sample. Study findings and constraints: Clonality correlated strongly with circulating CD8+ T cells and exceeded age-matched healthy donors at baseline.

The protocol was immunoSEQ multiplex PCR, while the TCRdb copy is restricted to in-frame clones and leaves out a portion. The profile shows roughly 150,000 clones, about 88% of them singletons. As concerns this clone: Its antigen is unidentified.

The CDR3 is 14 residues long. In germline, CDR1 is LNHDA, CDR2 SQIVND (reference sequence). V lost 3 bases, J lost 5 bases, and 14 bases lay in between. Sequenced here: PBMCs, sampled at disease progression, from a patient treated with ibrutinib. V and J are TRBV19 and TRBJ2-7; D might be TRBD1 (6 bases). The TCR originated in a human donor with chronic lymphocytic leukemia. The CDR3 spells CASSMNRADDEQYF. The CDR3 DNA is TGTGCCAGTAGTATGAACAGGGCGGATGACGAGCAGTACTTC.